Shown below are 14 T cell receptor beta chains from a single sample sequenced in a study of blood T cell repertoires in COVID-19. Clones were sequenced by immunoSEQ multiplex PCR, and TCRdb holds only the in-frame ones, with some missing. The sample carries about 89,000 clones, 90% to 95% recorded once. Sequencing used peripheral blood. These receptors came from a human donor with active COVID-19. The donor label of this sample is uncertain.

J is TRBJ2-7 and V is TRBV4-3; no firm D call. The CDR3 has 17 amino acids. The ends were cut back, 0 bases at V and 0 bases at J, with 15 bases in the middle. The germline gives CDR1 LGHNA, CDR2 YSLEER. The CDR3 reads CASSQELSSPHSYEQYF. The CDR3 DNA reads TGCGCCAGCAGCCAAGAGTTGTCTAGTCCTCACTCCTACGAGCAGTACTTC.

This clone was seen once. The CDR3 region is CASSQDPNSGVPNEQFF. CDR3 sequence (DNA): TGTGCCAGCAGCCAAGATCCAAATAGCGGGGTGCCCAATGAGCAGTTCTTC. The chain uses TRBV4-2 and TRBJ2-1; 8 bases agree with TRBD2. In germline, CDR1 is LGHNA, CDR2 YNFKEQ. This CDR3 contains 17 residues. Losses at the gene ends were 0 bases for V and 6 bases for J; bases not matched to a gene: 10.

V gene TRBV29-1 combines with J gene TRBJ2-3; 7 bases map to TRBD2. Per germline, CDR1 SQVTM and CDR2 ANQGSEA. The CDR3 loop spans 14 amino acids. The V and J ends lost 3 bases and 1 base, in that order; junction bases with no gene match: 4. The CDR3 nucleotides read TGCAGCGTTGAGAGGAGCGGGGGCACAGATACGCAGTATTTT. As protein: CSVERSGGTDTQYF.

CDR3 bases: TGTGCCAGCAGTTTTCGAGGATACGAGCAGTACTTC. Its protein product is CASSFRGYEQYF. This rearrangement joins TRBV12-3 or TRBV12-4 to TRBJ2-7; D gene unclear. V gave up 3 bases and J gave up 4 bases, with 7 bases separating them. The CDR3 totals 12 residues.

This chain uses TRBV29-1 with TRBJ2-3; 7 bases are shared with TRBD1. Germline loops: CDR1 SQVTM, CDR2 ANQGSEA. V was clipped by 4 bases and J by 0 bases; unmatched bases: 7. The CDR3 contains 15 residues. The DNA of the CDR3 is TGCAGCGTTGGGAGACAGGGCTTTAGCACAGATACGCAGTATTTT. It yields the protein CSVGRQGFSTDTQYF.

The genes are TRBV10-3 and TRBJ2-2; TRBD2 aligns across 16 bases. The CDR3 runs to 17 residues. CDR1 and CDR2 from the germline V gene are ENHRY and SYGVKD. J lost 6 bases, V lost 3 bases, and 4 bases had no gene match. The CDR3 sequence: CAISDPGLAGGPGELFF. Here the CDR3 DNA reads TGTGCCATCAGTGACCCGGGACTAGCGGGGGGGCCCGGGGAGCTGTTTTTT.

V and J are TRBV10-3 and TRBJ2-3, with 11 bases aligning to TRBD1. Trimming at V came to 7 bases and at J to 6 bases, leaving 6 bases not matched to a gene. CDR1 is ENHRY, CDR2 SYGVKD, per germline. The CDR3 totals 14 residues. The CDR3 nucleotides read TGTGCCATCACTCCGGGACAGGGGGTTGATACGCAGTATTTT. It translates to CAITPGQGVDTQYF.

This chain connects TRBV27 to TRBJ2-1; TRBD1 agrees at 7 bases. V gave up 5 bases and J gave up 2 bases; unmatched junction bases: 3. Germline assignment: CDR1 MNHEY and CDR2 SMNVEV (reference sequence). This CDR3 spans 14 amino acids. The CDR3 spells CASSPGQAYNEQFF. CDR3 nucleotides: TGTGCCAGCAGTCCCGGACAGGCCTACAATGAGCAGTTCTTC.

The CDR3 nucleotides read TGTGCCAGCAGTTTATACCGGGACAGGGGATCCCACGAGCAGTACTTC. Residues: CASSLYRDRGSHEQYF. The chain has TRBV27 and TRBJ2-7; 10 bases are shared with TRBD1. The length of the CDR3 is 16 residues. Germline assignment: CDR1 MNHEY and CDR2 SMNVEV (reference sequence). Trimming took 1 base from V and 5 from J; bases not matched to a gene: 8.

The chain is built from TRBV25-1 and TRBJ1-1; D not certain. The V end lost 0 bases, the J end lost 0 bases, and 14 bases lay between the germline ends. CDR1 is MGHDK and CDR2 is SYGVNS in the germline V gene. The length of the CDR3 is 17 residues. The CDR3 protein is CASSEYMGSPMNTEAFF. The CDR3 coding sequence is TGTGCCAGCAGTGAATATATGGGCAGCCCCATGAACACTGAAGCTTTCTTT.

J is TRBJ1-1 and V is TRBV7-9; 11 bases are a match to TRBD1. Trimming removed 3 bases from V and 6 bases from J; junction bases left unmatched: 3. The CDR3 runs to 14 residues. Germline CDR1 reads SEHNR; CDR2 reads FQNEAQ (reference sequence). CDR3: CASSLGQGDAEAFF. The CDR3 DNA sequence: TGTGCCAGCAGCTTGGGACAGGGGGACGCTGAAGCTTTCTTT. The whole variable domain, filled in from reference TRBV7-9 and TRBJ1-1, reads DTGVSQNPRHKITKRGQNVTFRCDPISEHNRLYWYRQTLGQGPEFLTYFQNEAQLEKSRLLSDRFSAERPKGSFSTLEIQRTEQGDSAMYLCASSLGQGDAEAFFGQGTRLTVV.

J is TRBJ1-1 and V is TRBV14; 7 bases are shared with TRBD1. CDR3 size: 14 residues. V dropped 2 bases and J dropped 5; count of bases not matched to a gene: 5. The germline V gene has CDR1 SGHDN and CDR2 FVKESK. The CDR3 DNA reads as TGTGCCAGCAGCCAACAGGGGGTAGGGACTGAAGCTTTCTTT. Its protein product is CASSQQGVGTEAFF.

CDR3 protein: CSAGGPRGNEQFF. DNA of the CDR3: TGCAGCGCAGGGGGACCTCGAGGCAATGAGCAGTTCTTC. The V call is TRBV29-1, the J call TRBJ2-1; 7 nucleotides line up with TRBD1. There are 13 residues in the CDR3. Germline CDR1 is SQVTM and CDR2 is ANQGSEA. J gave up 6 bases and V 7 bases, and 9 bases lay outside the gene matches.

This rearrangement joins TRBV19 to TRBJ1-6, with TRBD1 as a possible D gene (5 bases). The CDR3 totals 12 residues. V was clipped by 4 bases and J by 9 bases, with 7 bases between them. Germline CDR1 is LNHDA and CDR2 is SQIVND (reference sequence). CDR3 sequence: CASSTQVSPLHF. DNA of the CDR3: TGTGCCAGTAGTACACAGGTTTCACCCCTCCACTTT.